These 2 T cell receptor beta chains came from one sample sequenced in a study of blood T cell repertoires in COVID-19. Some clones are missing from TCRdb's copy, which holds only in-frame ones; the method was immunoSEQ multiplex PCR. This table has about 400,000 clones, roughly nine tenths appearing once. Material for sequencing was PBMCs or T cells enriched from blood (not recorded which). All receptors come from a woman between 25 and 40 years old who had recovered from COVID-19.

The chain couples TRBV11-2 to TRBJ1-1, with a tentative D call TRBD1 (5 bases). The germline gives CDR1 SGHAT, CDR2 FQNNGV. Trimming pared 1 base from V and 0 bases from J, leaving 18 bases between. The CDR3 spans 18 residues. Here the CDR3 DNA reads TGTGCCAGCAGCTTAGGACCGGGACTACCAAACATGAACACTGAAGCTTTCTTT. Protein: CASSLGPGLPNMNTEAFF.

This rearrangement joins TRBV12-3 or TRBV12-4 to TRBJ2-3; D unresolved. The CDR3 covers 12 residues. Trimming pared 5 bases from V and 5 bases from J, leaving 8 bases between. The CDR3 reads CASSIILDTQYF. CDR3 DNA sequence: TGTGCCAGCAGTATAATTCTAGATACGCAGTATTTT.